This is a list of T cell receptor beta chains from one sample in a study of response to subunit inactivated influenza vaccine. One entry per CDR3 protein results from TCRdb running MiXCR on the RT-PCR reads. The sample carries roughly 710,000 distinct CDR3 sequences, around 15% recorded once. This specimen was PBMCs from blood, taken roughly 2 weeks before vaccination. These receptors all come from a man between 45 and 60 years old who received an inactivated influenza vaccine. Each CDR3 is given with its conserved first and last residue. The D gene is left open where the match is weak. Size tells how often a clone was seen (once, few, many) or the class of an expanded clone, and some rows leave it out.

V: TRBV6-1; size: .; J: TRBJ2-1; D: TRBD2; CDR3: CASSSRGLADNEQFF; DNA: TGTGCCAGCAGCTCCAGAGGACTAGCGGACAATGAGCAGTTCTTC
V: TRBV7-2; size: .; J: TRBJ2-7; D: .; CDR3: CASSLARWDEQYF; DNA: TGTGCCAGCAGCTTAGCGCGGTGGGACGAGCAGTACTTC
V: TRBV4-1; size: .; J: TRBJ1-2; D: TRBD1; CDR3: CASSQADRGRSKGYTF; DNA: TGCGCCAGCAGCCAAGCTGACAGGGGGCGTTCAAAGGGCTACACCTTC
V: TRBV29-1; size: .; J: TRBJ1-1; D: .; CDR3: CSVPGYTEAFF; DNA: TGCAGCGTTCCAGGGTATACTGAAGCTTTCTTT
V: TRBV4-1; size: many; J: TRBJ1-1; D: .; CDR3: CASSQTGALNTEAFF; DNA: TGCGCCAGCAGCCAAACCGGGGCCTTGAACACTGAAGCTTTCTTT
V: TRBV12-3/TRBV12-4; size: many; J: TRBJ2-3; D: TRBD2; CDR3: CASSFTSGRGTDTQYF; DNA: TGTGCCAGCAGTTTTACTAGCGGGAGAGGCACAGATACGCAGTATTTT
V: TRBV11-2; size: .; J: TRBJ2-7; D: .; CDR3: CASSLARASYEQYF; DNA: TGTGCCAGCAGCTTAGCCAGGGCATCCTACGAGCAGTACTTC
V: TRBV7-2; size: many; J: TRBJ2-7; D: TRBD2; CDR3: CASSLATSGTYEQYF; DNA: TGTGCCAGCAGCTTAGCGACTAGCGGAACCTACGAGCAGTACTTC
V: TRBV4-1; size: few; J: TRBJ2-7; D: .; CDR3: CASSQVEGAGEQYF; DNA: TGCGCCAGCAGCCAAGTGGAGGGGGCCGGGGAGCAGTACTTC
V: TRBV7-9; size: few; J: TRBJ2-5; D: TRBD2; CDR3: CASSNPGLAFQETQYF; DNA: TGTGCCAGCAGTAACCCGGGACTAGCGTTCCAAGAGACCCAGTACTTC
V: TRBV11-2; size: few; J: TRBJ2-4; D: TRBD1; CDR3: CASSLGYRGQRAKNIQYF; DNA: TGTGCCAGCAGCTTAGGTTACAGGGGGCAGAGAGCCAAAAACATTCAGTACTTC
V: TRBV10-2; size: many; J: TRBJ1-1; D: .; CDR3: CASSESSLAFF; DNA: TGCGCCAGCAGTGAGTCGAGTCTAGCTTTCTTT
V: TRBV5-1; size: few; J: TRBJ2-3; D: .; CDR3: CASSLVASESTDTQYF; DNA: TGCGCCAGCAGCTTGGTGGCTAGCGAAAGCACAGATACGCAGTATTTT
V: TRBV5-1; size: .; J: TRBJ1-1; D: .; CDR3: CASSQMGGNTEAFF; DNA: TGCGCCAGCAGCCAGATGGGGGGGAACACTGAAGCTTTCTTT